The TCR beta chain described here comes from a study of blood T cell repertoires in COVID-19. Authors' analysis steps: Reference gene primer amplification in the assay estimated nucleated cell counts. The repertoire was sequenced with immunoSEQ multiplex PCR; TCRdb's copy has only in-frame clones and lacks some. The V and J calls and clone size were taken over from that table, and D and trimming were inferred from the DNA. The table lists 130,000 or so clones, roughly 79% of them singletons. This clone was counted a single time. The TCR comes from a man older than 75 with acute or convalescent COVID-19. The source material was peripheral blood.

The CDR3 region is CASSLLAGGGNEQFF. CDR3 in DNA: TGCGCCAGCAGCTTACTAGCGGGGGGAGGCAATGAGCAGTTCTTC. This sequence joins TRBV5-1 and TRBJ2-1; 12 nucleotides align to TRBD2. This CDR3 has 15 residues. From germline, CDR1 is SGHRS and CDR2 YFSETQ. The ends lost 2 bases at V and 6 bases at J; junction bases unmatched: 3.